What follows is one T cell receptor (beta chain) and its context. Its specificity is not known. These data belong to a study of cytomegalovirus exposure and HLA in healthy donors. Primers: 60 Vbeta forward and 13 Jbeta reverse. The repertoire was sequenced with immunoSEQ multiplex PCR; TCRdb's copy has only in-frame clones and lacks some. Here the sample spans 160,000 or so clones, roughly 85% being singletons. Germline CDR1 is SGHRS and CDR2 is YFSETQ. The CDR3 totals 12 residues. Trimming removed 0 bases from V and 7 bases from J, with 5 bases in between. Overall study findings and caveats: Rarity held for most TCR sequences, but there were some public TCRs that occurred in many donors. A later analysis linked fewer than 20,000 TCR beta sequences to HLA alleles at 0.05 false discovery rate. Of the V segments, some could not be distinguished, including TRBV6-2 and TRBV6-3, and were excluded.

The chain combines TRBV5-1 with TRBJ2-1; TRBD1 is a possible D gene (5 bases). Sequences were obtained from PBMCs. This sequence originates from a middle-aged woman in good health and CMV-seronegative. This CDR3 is CASSLEGNEQFF. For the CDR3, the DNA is TGCGCCAGCAGCTTGGAGGGGAATGAGCAGTTCTTC.